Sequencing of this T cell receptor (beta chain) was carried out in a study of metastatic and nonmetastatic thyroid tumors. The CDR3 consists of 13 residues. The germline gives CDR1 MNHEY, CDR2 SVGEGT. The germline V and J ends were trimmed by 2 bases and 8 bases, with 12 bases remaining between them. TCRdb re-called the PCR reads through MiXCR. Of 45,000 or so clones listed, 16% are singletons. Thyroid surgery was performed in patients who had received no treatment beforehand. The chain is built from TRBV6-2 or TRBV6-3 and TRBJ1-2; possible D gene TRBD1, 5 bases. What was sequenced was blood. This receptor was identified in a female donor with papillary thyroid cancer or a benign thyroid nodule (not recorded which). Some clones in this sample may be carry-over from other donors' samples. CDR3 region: CASSYPGGGGYTF. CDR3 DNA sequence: TGTGCCAGCAGTTACCCGGGGGGAGGAGGCTACACCTTC.